These T cell receptor beta chains were read from a single sample in a study of control samples from healthy donors and cancer patients. Some clones are missing from TCRdb's copy, which holds only in-frame ones; the method was immunoSEQ multiplex PCR. Of around 94,000 clones listed, 86% are singletons. What was sequenced was blood. These receptors came from a woman aged 45-65 years in good health. Both conserved end residues are part of each CDR3. The order of the fields is V gene, clone size, J gene, D gene, CDR3 DNA, CDR3 protein. A D gene is named only where the DNA matches it firmly. For some rows the clone size is stated as once, few or many, or as a class when expanded; others skip it.

v_gene: TRBV19
abundance: NA
j_gene: TRBJ2-3
d_gene: NA
CDR3nt: TGTGCCAGTAGAGGAAAACAGGTCACAGATACGCAGTATTTT
CDR3aa: CASRGKQVTDTQYF

v_gene: TRBV6-5
abundance: NA
j_gene: TRBJ2-5
d_gene: TRBD1
CDR3nt: TGTGCCAGCCAGGGACAGGCTAGTTCCCAAGAGACCCAGTACTTC
CDR3aa: CASQGQASSQETQYF

v_gene: TRBV7-2
abundance: NA
j_gene: TRBJ1-6
d_gene: NA
CDR3nt: TGTGCCAGCAGCTTCGGACAGAATTCACCCCTCCACTTT
CDR3aa: CASSFGQNSPLHF

v_gene: TRBV5-1
abundance: once
j_gene: TRBJ2-7
d_gene: NA
CDR3nt: TGCGCCAGCAGCTTGGGGTGGACCGGACTCTACGAGCAGTACTTC
CDR3aa: CASSLGWTGLYEQYF

v_gene: TRBV12-5
abundance: NA
j_gene: TRBJ2-5
d_gene: NA
CDR3nt: TGTGCTAGTGGATGGGCGGGGTTAGAGACCCAGTACTTC
CDR3aa: CASGWAGLETQYF

v_gene: TRBV11-3
abundance: NA
j_gene: TRBJ2-1
d_gene: TRBD2
CDR3nt: TGTGCCAGCAGGTTAGCGGGGGGCCTTGGTGAGCAGTTCTTC
CDR3aa: CASRLAGGLGEQFF

v_gene: TRBV24-1
abundance: few
j_gene: TRBJ2-1
d_gene: NA
CDR3nt: TGTGCCACCAGTGACCCCAATATCAATGAGCAGTTCTTC
CDR3aa: CATSDPNINEQFF

v_gene: TRBV4-1
abundance: NA
j_gene: TRBJ2-3
d_gene: NA
CDR3nt: TGCGCCAGCAGCCAAGAAAGGGGAGGGGGGACTAGCACAGATACGCAGTATTTT
CDR3aa: CASSQERGGGTSTDTQYF

v_gene: TRBV12-5
abundance: NA
j_gene: TRBJ2-7
d_gene: TRBD1
CDR3nt: TGTGCTAGTGGTTTGGTACACGGGCCCGACAGGGGCTACGAGCAGTACTTC
CDR3aa: CASGLVHGPDRGYEQYF

v_gene: TRBV18
abundance: once
j_gene: TRBJ2-7
d_gene: NA
CDR3nt: TGTGCCAGCTCACCCGGGGCCGAGGGGGTGCAAAACGAGCAGTACTTC
CDR3aa: CASSPGAEGVQNEQYF

v_gene: TRBV5-1
abundance: NA
j_gene: TRBJ1-4
d_gene: NA
CDR3nt: TGCGCCAGCAGCACCAACATCGGAACTAATGAAAAACTGTTTTTT
CDR3aa: CASSTNIGTNEKLFF

v_gene: TRBV4-3
abundance: NA
j_gene: TRBJ2-6
d_gene: TRBD1
CDR3nt: TGCGCCAGCAGCCACTCTTTGACGGGACAGACCTCTGGGGCCAACGTCCTGACTTTC
CDR3aa: CASSHSLTGQTSGANVLTF

v_gene: TRBV29-1
abundance: NA
j_gene: TRBJ1-2
d_gene: NA
CDR3nt: TGCAGCGTTGAAGGCCCCTCCTCGTATGGCTACACCTTC
CDR3aa: CSVEGPSSYGYTF

v_gene: TRBV18
abundance: NA
j_gene: TRBJ1-3
d_gene: NA
CDR3nt: TGTGCCAGCTCACCCAGCACGGGGCCTGGAAACACCATATATTTT
CDR3aa: CASSPSTGPGNTIYF

v_gene: TRBV2
abundance: NA
j_gene: TRBJ1-4
d_gene: NA
CDR3nt: TGTGCCAGCAGGAGACGCGCTGCAACTAATGAAAAACTGTTTTTT
CDR3aa: CASRRRAATNEKLFF

v_gene: TRBV6-1
abundance: NA
j_gene: TRBJ2-7
d_gene: NA
CDR3nt: TGTGCCAGCAGTCCGCCAGGGCCTTATTACGAGCAGTACTTC
CDR3aa: CASSPPGPYYEQYF

v_gene: TRBV7-9
abundance: NA
j_gene: TRBJ1-1
d_gene: NA
CDR3nt: TGTGCCAGCAGCTTAACAGGGAGAGTGAACACTGAAGCTTTCTTT
CDR3aa: CASSLTGRVNTEAFF

v_gene: TRBV15
abundance: NA
j_gene: TRBJ1-4
d_gene: TRBD1
CDR3nt: TGTGCCACCAGCGTCATGACAGGGGTCGAGTATGAAAAACTGTTTTTT
CDR3aa: CATSVMTGVEYEKLFF

v_gene: TRBV7-7
abundance: NA
j_gene: TRBJ2-1
d_gene: TRBD2
CDR3nt: TGTGCTAGCAGTTATCTTAGCGGGAGCTCCTACAATGAGCAGTTCTTC
CDR3aa: CASSYLSGSSYNEQFF

v_gene: TRBV6-6
abundance: NA
j_gene: TRBJ1-5
d_gene: TRBD1
CDR3nt: TGTGCCAGCAGCGGACAGGACAATCAGCCCCAGCATTTT
CDR3aa: CASSGQDNQPQHF

v_gene: TRBV19
abundance: NA
j_gene: TRBJ2-3
d_gene: NA
CDR3nt: TGTGCCATATCGCTAGGGGGGAACCCCACAGATACGCAGTATTTT
CDR3aa: CAISLGGNPTDTQYF

v_gene: TRBV18
abundance: NA
j_gene: TRBJ1-2
d_gene: NA
CDR3nt: TGTGCCAGCTCACCAGGTCAAATGACTAACTATGGCTACACCTTC
CDR3aa: CASSPGQMTNYGYTF

v_gene: TRBV7-9
abundance: few
j_gene: TRBJ1-3
d_gene: NA
CDR3nt: TGTGCCAGCAGCTTAGTACGTCGTTCCTCTGGAAACACCATATATTTT
CDR3aa: CASSLVRRSSGNTIYF

v_gene: TRBV5-4
abundance: NA
j_gene: TRBJ2-7
d_gene: TRBD2
CDR3nt: TGTGCCAGCAGCTTGGGCCGGGGCGGGAGCTACGAGCAGTACTTC
CDR3aa: CASSLGRGGSYEQYF

v_gene: TRBV7-3
abundance: NA
j_gene: TRBJ1-2
d_gene: NA
CDR3nt: TGTGCCAGCAGCTTAACATCGGGTATCGGACAGAATGGCTACACCTTC
CDR3aa: CASSLTSGIGQNGYTF

v_gene: TRBV7-9
abundance: NA
j_gene: TRBJ2-5
d_gene: TRBD1
CDR3nt: TGTGCCAGCAGAAGCGACAGGGGTCAAGAGACCCAGTACTTC
CDR3aa: CASRSDRGQETQYF

v_gene: TRBV4-1
abundance: NA
j_gene: TRBJ2-7
d_gene: NA
CDR3nt: TGCGCCAGCAGCCATTGGGACACCGACTCCTACGAGCAGTACTTC
CDR3aa: CASSHWDTDSYEQYF

v_gene: TRBV27
abundance: NA
j_gene: TRBJ1-1
d_gene: NA
CDR3nt: TGTGCCAGCAGCCCCAATTGGGCAGGCACTGAAGCTTTCTTT
CDR3aa: CASSPNWAGTEAFF

v_gene: TRBV16
abundance: NA
j_gene: TRBJ1-3
d_gene: TRBD1
CDR3nt: TGTGCCAGCAGCCACGGGACAGGCGGAAACACCATATATTTT
CDR3aa: CASSHGTGGNTIYF

v_gene: TRBV5-1
abundance: NA
j_gene: TRBJ2-2
d_gene: NA
CDR3nt: TGCGCCAGCAGCTTCGGGACCGACGGCACCGGGGAGCTGTTTTTT
CDR3aa: CASSFGTDGTGELFF

v_gene: TRBV19
abundance: NA
j_gene: TRBJ1-2
d_gene: NA
CDR3nt: TGTGCCAGTAGTATGATGGGCAGGCTCCATGGCTACACCTTC
CDR3aa: CASSMMGRLHGYTF

v_gene: TRBV4-1
abundance: NA
j_gene: TRBJ2-4
d_gene: TRBD2
CDR3nt: TGCGCCAGCAGCCAAGGACTAGCGGGGGGGGAATCCAAAAACATTCAGTACTTC
CDR3aa: CASSQGLAGGESKNIQYF

v_gene: TRBV7-3
abundance: NA
j_gene: TRBJ2-7
d_gene: TRBD2
CDR3nt: TGTGCCAGCAGCCCCCGACTAGCGGGGGGTGCCGGATATATGTACTTC
CDR3aa: CASSPRLAGGAGYMYF

v_gene: TRBV23-1
abundance: NA
j_gene: TRBJ2-3
d_gene: NA
CDR3nt: TGCGCCAGCAGTCAATCCTACCGCGGGACCGGGGCGCGTTCCACAGATACGCAGTATTTT
CDR3aa: CASSQSYRGTGARSTDTQYF

v_gene: TRBV18
abundance: once
j_gene: TRBJ2-3
d_gene: TRBD2
CDR3nt: TGTGCCAGCTCGCAGGGACTAGCGGGGGGAACCACAGATACGCAGTATTTT
CDR3aa: CASSQGLAGGTTDTQYF

v_gene: TRBV5-1
abundance: NA
j_gene: TRBJ1-4
d_gene: TRBD1
CDR3nt: TGCGCCAGCAGTTCACAGGGGGCGACTAATGAAAAACTGTTTTTT
CDR3aa: CASSSQGATNEKLFF

v_gene: TRBV9
abundance: NA
j_gene: TRBJ1-2
d_gene: NA
CDR3nt: TGTGCCAGCAGTGAGGGCAATAACTATGGCTACACCTTC
CDR3aa: CASSEGNNYGYTF

v_gene: TRBV7-2
abundance: NA
j_gene: TRBJ1-5
d_gene: TRBD1
CDR3nt: TGTGCCAGCAGCCCATTGACAGGGGGCTTTGATCAGCCCCAGCATTTT
CDR3aa: CASSPLTGGFDQPQHF

v_gene: TRBV3-1/TRBV3-2
abundance: NA
j_gene: TRBJ2-5
d_gene: NA
CDR3nt: TGTGCCAGCAGCCAAGATGTACAGGTCCCGGGAACCCAGTACTTC
CDR3aa: CASSQDVQVPGTQYF

v_gene: TRBV7-2
abundance: NA
j_gene: TRBJ2-2
d_gene: TRBD2
CDR3nt: TGTGCCAGCAGCTTAGTTGGTAGCGGGAGTGTGATCACCGGGGAGCTGTTTTTT
CDR3aa: CASSLVGSGSVITGELFF

v_gene: TRBV28
abundance: few
j_gene: TRBJ1-5
d_gene: NA
CDR3nt: TGTGCCAGCAGCCCAGGGATCCCGGGGCAAAATCAGCCCCAGCATTTT
CDR3aa: CASSPGIPGQNQPQHF

v_gene: TRBV9
abundance: NA
j_gene: TRBJ1-5
d_gene: TRBD1
CDR3nt: TGTGCCAGCAGCGCTGGGACAGGGGGACAGCCCCAGCATTTT
CDR3aa: CASSAGTGGQPQHF

v_gene: TRBV6-5
abundance: few
j_gene: TRBJ1-5
d_gene: NA
CDR3nt: TGTGCCAGCAGACCCGACAGGTCTTTTCAGCCCCAGCATTTT
CDR3aa: CASRPDRSFQPQHF

v_gene: TRBV10-3
abundance: NA
j_gene: TRBJ1-2
d_gene: NA
CDR3nt: TGTGCCATCAGCAACCAGGGGTCGCTTGGCTACACCTTC
CDR3aa: CAISNQGSLGYTF

v_gene: TRBV19
abundance: NA
j_gene: TRBJ1-1
d_gene: NA
CDR3nt: TGTGCCAGTAGTAATGGTTTACGGGACACTGAAGCTTTCTTT
CDR3aa: CASSNGLRDTEAFF

v_gene: TRBV7-2
abundance: NA
j_gene: TRBJ2-5
d_gene: NA
CDR3nt: TGTGCCAGCAGCGGGAAAGAGACCCAGTACTTC
CDR3aa: CASSGKETQYF

v_gene: TRBV27
abundance: NA
j_gene: TRBJ2-7
d_gene: NA
CDR3nt: TGTGCCAGCGCCAGGGCAGGGGGGTCCTACGAGCAGTACTTC
CDR3aa: CASARAGGSYEQYF

v_gene: TRBV2
abundance: NA
j_gene: TRBJ1-6
d_gene: NA
CDR3nt: TGTGCCAGCAGTGTGGAGGGCTATAATTCACCCCTCCACTTT
CDR3aa: CASSVEGYNSPLHF

v_gene: TRBV9
abundance: NA
j_gene: TRBJ2-3
d_gene: NA
CDR3nt: TGTGCCAGCAGCGTTTCCAGCGCGGCAGATACGCAGTATTTT
CDR3aa: CASSVSSAADTQYF

v_gene: TRBV15
abundance: NA
j_gene: TRBJ2-7
d_gene: TRBD2
CDR3nt: TGTGCCACCAGCAGGGGACTAGGACCCTCCTACGAGCAGTACTTC
CDR3aa: CATSRGLGPSYEQYF

v_gene: TRBV11-2
abundance: NA
j_gene: TRBJ2-1
d_gene: TRBD2
CDR3nt: TGTGCCAGCAGCCCCGCCCGGGCAGCGGGGGGGGAGCAGTTCTTC
CDR3aa: CASSPARAAGGEQFF

v_gene: TRBV7-2
abundance: NA
j_gene: TRBJ2-1
d_gene: TRBD1
CDR3nt: TGTGCCAGCAGCTCGGGACAGGGATCTTACAATGAGCAGTTCTTC
CDR3aa: CASSSGQGSYNEQFF

v_gene: TRBV7-2
abundance: few
j_gene: TRBJ1-6
d_gene: TRBD1
CDR3nt: TGTGCCAGCAGTCCAGCCACAGGGGGTTCACCCCTCCACTTT
CDR3aa: CASSPATGGSPLHF